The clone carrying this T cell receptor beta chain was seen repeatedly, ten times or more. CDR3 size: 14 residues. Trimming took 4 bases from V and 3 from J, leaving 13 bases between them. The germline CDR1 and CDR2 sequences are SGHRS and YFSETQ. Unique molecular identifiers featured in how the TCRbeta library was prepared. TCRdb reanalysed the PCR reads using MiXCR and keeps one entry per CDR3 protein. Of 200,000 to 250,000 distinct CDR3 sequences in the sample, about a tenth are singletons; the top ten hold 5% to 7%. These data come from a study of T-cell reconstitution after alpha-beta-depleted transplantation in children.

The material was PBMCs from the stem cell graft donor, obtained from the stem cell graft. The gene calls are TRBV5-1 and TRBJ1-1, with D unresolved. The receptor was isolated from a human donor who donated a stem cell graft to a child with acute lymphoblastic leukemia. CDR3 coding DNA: TGCGCCAGCAGCCTGGGCCAGAGACACACTGAAGCTTTCTTT. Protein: CASSLGQRHTEAFF. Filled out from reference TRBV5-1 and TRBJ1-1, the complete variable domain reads KAGVTQTPRYLIKTRGQQVTLSCSPISGHRSVSWYQQTPGQGLQFLFEYFSETQRNKGNFPGRFSGRQFSNSRSEMNVSTLELGDSALYLCASSLGQRHTEAFFGQGTRLTVV.